Below are 9 T cell receptor beta chains sequenced from a single sample in a study of T cells in Graves' hyperthyroidism and ophthalmopathy. From RNA transcripts, TCR beta CDR3 regions were amplified. First-round RT-PCR with HTBI primers amplified the TCR CDR3 region. In TCRdb, the multiplex PCR reads were re-called with MiXCR into one record per CDR3 protein. The sample comprises a few hundred thousand distinct CDR3 sequences, 15% to 18% of which are singletons, and around 7% rests with the top ten. The sample consisted of blood. The receptor set was obtained from a woman between 18 and 30 years old with Graves' hyperthyroidism.

This clonotype came up a few times. CDR3 region: CASSPRLEPFYNSPLHF. In nucleotides, the CDR3 is TGTGCCAGCTCACCACGGCTTGAACCATTCTATAATTCACCCCTCCACTTT. V gene TRBV18 combines with J gene TRBJ1-6, with D unresolved. The CDR3 spans 17 residues. V gave up 1 base and J gave up 3 bases, with 13 bases separating them. Per the germline V gene, CDR1 is KGHSH and CDR2 is LQKENI.

In this sample, this clonotype turned up many times. The V gene is TRBV7-9, the J gene TRBJ2-1; D perhaps matches TRBD1 (5 bases). CDR3 length: 13 residues. V was pared by 4 bases and J by 6 bases, with 10 bases between. From germline, CDR1 is SEHNR and CDR2 FQNEAQ (reference sequence). As DNA, the CDR3 is TGTGCCAGCAGCTACGGACATTCCAATGAGCAGTTCTTC. Its protein is CASSYGHSNEQFF.

The table lists this clonotype with a count of one. The chain couples TRBV13 to TRBJ2-7, with TRBD1 as a possible D gene (5 bases). Germline loops: CDR1 PRHDT, CDR2 FYEKMQ (reference sequence). This CDR3 contains 16 residues. The germline V and J ends were trimmed by 1 base and 0 bases, with 13 bases remaining between them. The CDR3 is CASSLARQTHSYEQYF. The DNA for the CDR3 is TGTGCCAGCAGCTTAGCTAGACAGACCCACTCCTACGAGCAGTACTTC.

As for this clonotype: At one boundary the junction diverges from the germline segment, which might be a read error. The rearrangement links TRBV7-2 to TRBJ2-1; D is possibly TRBD1 (6 bases). Germline assignment: CDR1 SGHTA and CDR2 FQGNSA. This CDR3 is built from 16 residues. The CDR3 here is CASSLAAGASYNEQFF. The CDR3 DNA follows: TGTGCCAGCAGCCTAGCCGCAGGGGCGTCCTACAATGAGCAGTTCTTC.

CDR3 DNA: TGCGCCAGCAGCTCCGTCTTAGGAGATTCCTACGAGCAGTACTTC. This translates into CASSSVLGDSYEQYF. The chain links TRBV5-1 to TRBJ2-7; no definite D call. Germline CDR1 is SGHRS and CDR2 is YFSETQ. The germline V and J ends were trimmed by 3 bases and 1 base, with 14 bases remaining between them. The CDR3 totals 15 residues.

This clonotype was recorded many times. The DNA for the CDR3 is TGTGCCAGCAGCCCGGTTGGAGGGGATGGTGAAAAACTGTTTTTT. This codes for CASSPVGGDGEKLFF. The chain couples TRBV5-5 to TRBJ1-4, with TRBD1 as a possible D gene (5 bases). The CDR3 is 15 residues long. CDR1 is SGHKS and CDR2 is YYEKEE in the germline V gene (reference sequence). The ends were cut back, 4 bases at V and 7 bases at J, with 17 bases in the middle.

The rearrangement links TRBV7-6 to TRBJ1-6, with D perhaps matching TRBD1 (5 bases). Germline V lookup: CDR1 SGHVS, CDR2 FNYEAQ. Trimming cost V 0 bases and J 9 bases, with 12 bases left between them. The CDR3 loop spans 15 amino acids. The chain's CDR3 is CASSLALGGGSPLHF. The CDR3, as DNA: TGTGCCAGCAGCTTAGCGCTGGGTGGGGGTTCACCCCTCCACTTT.

This clonotype was seen a few times. The gene calls are TRBV4-1 and TRBJ2-1; D unresolved. V lost 2 bases, J lost 5 bases, and 13 bases lay in between. The CDR3 consists of 15 residues. Germline V gene lookup returns CDR1 MGHRA and CDR2 YSYEKL. CDR3 in amino acids: CASSQKSTPDNEQFF. The CDR3 nucleotides are TGCGCCAGCAGCCAAAAGAGCACCCCTGACAATGAGCAGTTCTTC.

This clonotype was recorded many times. The chain joins TRBV14 to TRBJ1-2; D call uncertain. The CDR3 covers 14 residues. V lost 0 bases and J lost 0, with 5 bases in between. Germline-derived CDR1 and CDR2 are SGHDN and FVKESK. In DNA form, the CDR3 reads TGTGCCAGCAGCCAAGAGAGGCCTAACTATGGCTACACCTTC. Amino acid sequence: CASSQERPNYGYTF.